The T cell receptor (beta chain) described here comes from a study of Ad26.COV2.S vaccination and SARS-CoV-2 variants (dated by TCRdb to the early 2020s). General notes on the study: Donors in the vaccine arm were drawn from COV1001, a phase I-IIa trial of Ad26.COV2.S in healthy adults that was multicentre, randomized, double-blind and placebo-controlled. Ad26.COV2.S was administered intramuscularly at a dose of 5x10^10 or 1x10^11 viral particles, either as one shot or as two shots given 56 days apart. TCRbeta repertoire sequencing was used to assess the specificity and breadth of SARS-CoV-2-reactive T cell receptors after Ad26.COV2.S vaccination. A total of around 32 samples were included in the TCR-sequenced set, comprising roughly 19 Ad26.COV2.S vaccine recipients, 5 placebo recipients and 8 SARS-CoV-2 convalescent individuals. Trial participants were randomized into five groups of five, in which low-dose or high-dose Ad26.COV2.S was given once or twice, or placebo was given on both occasions. Throughout the experiments and outcome assessment, investigators stayed blinded to trial group allocation. Study-wide findings and limitations: Non-spike TCR breadth was comparable between vaccine and placebo recipients, consistent with the vaccine containing only spike. The study lacked the statistical power to compare responses across vaccine doses or regimens. Spike-specific TCR breadth was higher in Ad26.COV2.S recipients than in placebo recipients (P = 0.0014). The authors noted that the TCR breadth and depth analyses may have underestimated total T cell responses. After vaccination, substantial breadth of spike-specific CD8+ and CD4+ T cell responses was reported.

As encoded in the germline V gene, CDR1 is SNHLY while CDR2 is FYNNEI. V is pared back by 7 bases and J by 8 bases, with 14 bases lying between the germline termini. The CDR3 spans 13 residues, from the cysteine through the phenylalanine. CDR3 DNA is the only sequence kept; it has 39 bases, read in frame from the first base. The treatment or condition tag for this specimen amounts to: some 19 received Ad26.COV2.S at low or high dose, single or two shots; about 5 received placebo; per-sample allocation not given. Repertoires of vaccine and placebo recipients were sequenced from samples collected on day 63 after the first injection. In Cohort 1b, about 25 adults aged 18-55 years were enrolled at a single site in Boston, USA, between 29 July and 7 August 2020. As a vaccine, Ad26.COV2.S was a replication-incompetent adenovirus type 26 vector that expressed a prefusion-stabilized SARS-CoV-2 spike protein derived from the original Wuhan strain.

Points on this clone: It lacks a known antigen. No much larger clonotype is one base removed from it; base qualities were not supplied.

The immunoSEQ Assay was the method used to sequence TCRbeta CDR3 regions. After extraction, genomic DNA underwent amplification by bias-controlled multiplex PCR, followed by high-throughput sequencing. From the authors' description of their analysis: To quantify the absolute abundance of every unique TCRbeta CDR3 region, sequences were collapsed and filtered. T cell fraction was estimated by normalizing TCRbeta template counts to usable DNA, with usable DNA measured through amplification of reference genes found in all nucleated cells. Repertoire TCRs were annotated as SARS-CoV-2-specific when V gene, CDR3 amino acid sequence and J gene were exactly matched to a known reactive TCR set. The reference SARS-CoV-2 TCR set was derived from MIRA and filtered for enrichment in COVID-19-positive ImmuneCODE repertoires, a step that removed public or cross-reactive TCRs. Using the MIRA antigens, annotated TCRs were further analysed by specific ORF or by position within an ORF. Depth was the summed frequency of annotated unique rearrangements, while breadth was defined as annotated unique rearrangements over total unique productive rearrangements. Group comparisons of TCR breadth used two-sided Wilcoxon rank-sum tests. TCRdb stores this immuneACCESS table with in-frame sequences only. Part of the clones is absent; in the studies checked, under half of the shortfall reflects unresolved V genes, and no reason is known for the rest. V and J calls and clone size are those listed in that table; D and trimming were worked out from the DNA. The sample table records hundreds of thousands of clones; 70% to 90% of these occur just once. The ten largest clones capture roughly 1.5% of the sample.

The clonotype was recovered from a person aged 18-65 years who received the Ad26.COV2.S COVID-19 vaccine or a placebo. The chain joins TRBV2 to TRBJ1-4; the D segment could be TRBD1, given 5 matching bases. Material: peripheral blood, obtained in a trial of Ad26.COV2.S vaccine versus placebo. The CDR3 reads CASTVQGREKLFF. The DNA is as follows: TGTGCCAGCACGGTGCAGGGACGCGAAAAACTGTTTTTT.